This entry lists 11 T cell receptor beta chains sequenced from one sample in a study of type 1 and type 2 diabetes patients. The PCR template was genomic DNA. Multiplex PCR with 30 forward and 13 reverse primers amplified the TCR beta CDR3. TCRdb ran MiXCR on the multiplex PCR reads and lists one entry per CDR3 protein. The table lists 270,000 or so distinct CDR3 sequences, more than 40% of them singletons. The sequenced sample was peripheral blood mononuclear cells (PBMCs). The receptor source for this set is a man between 18 and 29 years old with type 2 diabetes.

This rearrangement joins TRBV6-5 to TRBJ1-2; 10 bases align to TRBD1. Germline V lookup: CDR1 MNHEY, CDR2 SVGAGI. The CDR3 contains 15 residues. Germline trimming cut 4 bases from V and 4 bases from J; bases unmatched to any gene: 6. CDR3 protein: CASSSSGQGPYGYTF. CDR3 nucleotide sequence: TGTGCCAGCAGTTCCTCGGGACAGGGGCCCTATGGCTACACCTTC.

V usage is TRBV11-2 and J usage is TRBJ2-7, with TRBD1 matching over 9 bases. This CDR3 has 14 amino acids. In germline, CDR1 is SGHAT, CDR2 FQNNGV. After removal of 9 bases from V and 5 bases from J, the junction contained 11 bases not matched to a gene. The CDR3 bases are TGTGCCAGTAGTATGGGACAGGGTGGCCACGAGCAGTACTTC. Its protein product is CASSMGQGGHEQYF.

The J gene is TRBJ2-7, the V gene TRBV4-1; D is uncertain. Deletions cut 0 bases from V and 3 bases from J, with 6 bases between. The CDR3 runs to 13 residues. Germline V gene sequence: CDR1 MGHRA, CDR2 YSYEKL. This CDR3 reads CASSQDAVYEQYF. CDR3 DNA sequence: TGCGCCAGCAGCCAAGATGCAGTCTACGAGCAGTACTTC.

The CDR3: CASQGTNSYEQYF. CDR3 bases: TGTGCCAGTCAGGGCACCAACTCCTACGAGCAGTACTTC. The J gene is TRBJ2-7, the V gene TRBV11-3, with a weak D call TRBD1 (5 bases). Germline-derived CDR1 and CDR2 are SGHNT and YENEEA. The CDR3 has 13 residues. V was clipped by 9 bases and J by 0 bases, with 12 bases between them.

To note about this clonotype: A read error may produce the germline difference seen at one junction end. CDR3 sequence (DNA): TGTGCCAGCAGTACTAGGGACAGGGCCTACGAGCAGTACTTC. Translation gives CASSTRDRAYEQYF. The chain joins TRBV10-3 to TRBJ2-7; the match to TRBD1 covers 9 bases. From germline, CDR1 is ENHRY and CDR2 SYGVKD. There are 14 residues in the CDR3.

The V gene is TRBV10-3, the J gene TRBJ2-2, with a weak D call TRBD2 (5 bases). Germline values: CDR1 ENHRY, CDR2 SYGVKD. The V end was cut by 6 bases, the J end by 3 bases, with 8 bases between. The CDR3 covers 13 residues. CDR3 sequence reads: CAIRGADTGELFF. In DNA form, the CDR3 reads TGTGCCATCAGGGGAGCGGACACCGGGGAGCTGTTTTTT.

The V gene is TRBV7-2, the J gene TRBJ2-1, with 9 bases lining up with TRBD2. Unmatched junction bases numbered 6, after V lost 1 base and J lost 5 bases. The CDR3 totals 16 residues. In germline, CDR1 is SGHTA, CDR2 FQGNSA. The CDR3 nucleotides are TGTGCCAGCAGCTTAGTAGGTCTAGCGGGAAACAATGAGCAGTTCTTC. As protein: CASSLVGLAGNNEQFF.

The J gene is TRBJ1-5, the V gene TRBV19; tentatively, D is TRBD1 (6 bases). The V gene lost 2 bases and the J gene lost 4 bases, with 12 bases spanning the gap. Germline V CDR1 and CDR2: LNHDA, SQIVND (reference sequence). This CDR3 region has 15 residues. CDR3 sequence reads: CASSIRDIGNQPQHF. CDR3 coding DNA: TGTGCCAGTAGTATACGGGACATTGGGAATCAGCCCCAGCATTTT.

The chain has TRBV6-6 and TRBJ2-5; 10 nucleotides agree with TRBD1. Germline trimming cut 6 bases from V and 3 bases from J; bases unmatched to any gene: 1. Per germline, CDR1 MNHNY and CDR2 SVGAGI (reference sequence). The length of the CDR3 is 13 residues. CDR3: CASRTGGEETQYF. CDR3 nucleotides: TGTGCCAGCAGGACAGGGGGCGAAGAGACCCAGTACTTC.

This clonotype came up a few times. This chain links TRBV28 with TRBJ2-5; 13 bases align to TRBD2. Germline V gives CDR1 MDHEN, CDR2 SYDVKM. This CDR3 comprises 16 residues. Trimming at V came to 4 bases and at J to 4 bases, leaving 6 bases not matched to a gene. This chain's CDR3 is CASSSGTSGDGETQYF. DNA of the CDR3: TGTGCCAGCAGTTCTGGGACTAGCGGGGATGGAGAGACCCAGTACTTC.

This sequence joins TRBV25-1 and TRBJ2-1; 10 bases are shared with TRBD2. Losses at the gene ends were 2 bases for V and 0 bases for J; bases not matched to a gene: 4. The germline gives CDR1 MGHDK, CDR2 SYGVNS. The length of the CDR3 is 17 residues. CDR3 in DNA: TGTGCCAGCAGTGAACTAGCGGGAGACCCCTCCTACAATGAGCAGTTCTTC. Residues: CASSELAGDPSYNEQFF.